The rows below give T cell receptor beta chains drawn from one sample of a study of identifying expanded T cells in peripheral blood. TCRdb's copy holds only in-frame clones and misses some; the assay was immunoSEQ multiplex PCR. The data show around 120,000 clones, approximately 86% seen once. Sequenced input: blood. Every receptor here comes from a person between 18 and 75 years old in good health. Both conserved end residues are part of each CDR3. Fields, in order: V gene, CDR3 length, clone size, D gene, J gene, CDR3 protein, CDR3 DNA. The D gene is left open where the match is weak. Size is stated for part of the rows, as once, few or many counts, or as a class when the clone is expanded.

V: TRBV28; length: 18; size: few; D: -; J: TRBJ2-7; CDR3: CASSLGTPGRALSYEQYF; DNA: TGTGCCAGCAGTTTAGGGACCCCGGGGCGAGCTCTATCCTACGAGCAGTACTTC
V: TRBV5-1; length: 16; size: -; D: -; J: TRBJ1-2; CDR3: CASSSPRQGTNYGYTF; DNA: TGCGCCAGCAGCTCTCCTAGGCAGGGGACAAACTATGGCTACACCTTC
V: TRBV19; length: 12; size: -; D: -; J: TRBJ2-2; CDR3: CASVTVTGELFF; DNA: TGTGCCAGTGTGACAGTTACCGGGGAGCTGTTTTTT
V: TRBV5-6; length: 11; size: -; D: -; J: TRBJ2-2; CDR3: CASSWSGELFF; DNA: TGTGCCAGCAGCTGGTCCGGGGAGCTGTTTTTT
V: TRBV11-3; length: 15; size: once; D: -; J: TRBJ2-2; CDR3: CASSPTSRTAGELFF; DNA: TGTGCCAGCAGCCCAACATCCCGAACTGCCGGGGAGCTGTTTTTT
V: TRBV5-4; length: 13; size: -; D: -; J: TRBJ2-7; CDR3: CASSGGERYEQYF; DNA: TGTGCCAGCTCCGGCGGGGAACGCTACGAGCAGTACTTC
V: TRBV14; length: 15; size: few; D: -; J: TRBJ1-6; CDR3: CASSQGGTLLSPLHF; DNA: TGTGCCAGCAGCCAAGGAGGGACACTACTTTCACCCCTCCACTTT
V: TRBV11-3; length: 17; size: -; D: TRBD1; J: TRBJ2-6; CDR3: CASSSPGTGSGANVLTF; DNA: TGTGCCAGCAGCTCCCCCGGGACAGGGTCTGGGGCCAACGTCCTGACTTTC
V: TRBV28; length: 13; size: -; D: -; J: TRBJ1-5; CDR3: CASNDRFDQPQHF; DNA: TGTGCCAGCAATGACAGGTTCGATCAGCCCCAGCATTTT
V: TRBV11-1; length: 16; size: -; D: TRBD2; J: TRBJ2-5; CDR3: CASSSLGRGAQETQYF; DNA: TGTGCCAGCAGCTCCCTCGGGCGGGGGGCACAAGAGACCCAGTACTTC
V: TRBV28; length: 14; size: -; D: -; J: TRBJ1-5; CDR3: CASFDRYSNQPQHF; DNA: TGTGCCAGCTTCGACAGGTATAGCAATCAGCCCCAGCATTTT
V: TRBV15; length: 14; size: -; D: -; J: TRBJ2-7; CDR3: CATSRDRNRYEQYF; DNA: TGTGCCACCAGCAGAGATCGTAACAGGTACGAGCAGTACTTC
V: TRBV12-1; length: 15; size: few; D: -; J: TRBJ1-5; CDR3: CASSFEGQGSQPQHF; DNA: TGTGCCAGCAGCTTTGAGGGACAGGGAAGCCAGCCCCAGCATTTT
V: TRBV6-6; length: 12; size: -; D: -; J: TRBJ1-1; CDR3: CASSSRSGEAFF; DNA: TGTGCCAGCAGTTCGCGATCTGGGGAAGCTTTCTTT
V: TRBV7-2; length: 13; size: -; D: -; J: TRBJ2-1; CDR3: CASSLSGPNEQFF; DNA: TGTGCCAGCAGCTTGAGCGGGCCTAATGAGCAGTTCTTC
V: TRBV4-1; length: 16; size: -; D: -; J: TRBJ1-1; CDR3: CASSQDREEMNTEAFF; DNA: TGCGCCAGCAGCCAAGATCGGGAAGAGATGAACACTGAAGCTTTCTTT
V: TRBV18; length: 13; size: -; D: -; J: TRBJ2-2; CDR3: CASSPEGTGELFF; DNA: TGTGCCAGCTCACCAGAGGGCACCGGGGAGCTGTTTTTT
V: TRBV28; length: 16; size: -; D: TRBD1; J: TRBJ1-2; CDR3: CASVPGQGARSYGYTF; DNA: TGTGCCAGCGTACCGGGACAGGGAGCGCGCAGCTATGGCTACACCTTC
V: TRBV19; length: 16; size: -; D: TRBD2; J: TRBJ2-2; CDR3: CASSLSGGISTGELFF; DNA: TGTGCCAGTAGTCTGTCGGGAGGGATTTCCACCGGGGAGCTGTTTTTT
V: TRBV2; length: 14; size: -; D: TRBD1; J: TRBJ1-1; CDR3: CASLPGQGNTEAFF; DNA: TGTGCCAGCCTACCGGGACAGGGAAACACTGAAGCTTTCTTT
V: TRBV6-6; length: 11; size: -; D: -; J: TRBJ1-2; CDR3: CASSLYRNHTF; DNA: TGTGCCAGCAGTCTATATCGGAACCACACCTTC
V: TRBV28; length: 12; size: -; D: -; J: TRBJ1-1; CDR3: CASSRRVTEAFF; DNA: TGTGCCAGCAGTAGACGGGTCACTGAAGCTTTCTTT
V: TRBV28; length: 12; size: -; D: -; J: TRBJ2-7; CDR3: CASKDRFYEQYF; DNA: TGTGCCAGCAAAGACAGATTTTACGAGCAGTACTTC
V: TRBV19; length: 16; size: -; D: TRBD1; J: TRBJ2-6; CDR3: CASRPQGSVGANVLTF; DNA: TGTGCCAGTAGACCACAGGGGAGTGTAGGGGCCAACGTCCTGACTTTC
V: TRBV4-2; length: 16; size: -; D: -; J: TRBJ2-1; CDR3: CASSPGPQSSYNEQFF; DNA: TGTGCCAGCAGCCCGGGACCACAGTCCTCCTACAATGAGCAGTTCTTC
V: TRBV6-1; length: 13; size: -; D: -; J: TRBJ1-5; CDR3: CASREYSNQPQHF; DNA: TGTGCCAGCAGGGAGTATAGCAATCAGCCCCAGCATTTT
V: TRBV15; length: 17; size: -; D: TRBD1; J: TRBJ2-3; CDR3: CATSRVLRQGAEDTQYF; DNA: TGTGCCACCAGCAGAGTGCTGAGACAGGGGGCTGAAGATACGCAGTATTTT
V: TRBV27; length: 15; size: -; D: -; J: TRBJ2-1; CDR3: CASSPPTRFYNEQFF; DNA: TGTGCCAGCAGCCCCCCAACTAGGTTCTACAATGAGCAGTTCTTC
V: TRBV19; length: 14; size: -; D: -; J: TRBJ2-1; CDR3: CATKAPGVYNEQFF; DNA: TGTGCCACCAAGGCCCCGGGAGTATATAATGAGCAGTTCTTC
V: TRBV4-1; length: 16; size: -; D: -; J: TRBJ2-5; CDR3: CASSQDAAAFQETQYF; DNA: TGCGCCAGCAGCCAAGATGCAGCAGCGTTCCAAGAGACCCAGTACTTC
V: TRBV5-8; length: 15; size: -; D: TRBD1; J: TRBJ2-7; CDR3: CASSPGTGVPYEQYF; DNA: TGTGCCAGCAGCCCAGGGACAGGGGTTCCTTACGAGCAGTACTTC
V: TRBV5-3; length: 13; size: once; D: -; J: TRBJ1-2; CDR3: CATPGREDYGYTF; DNA: TGTGCCACCCCTGGCAGGGAGGACTATGGCTACACCTTC
V: TRBV7-9; length: 12; size: -; D: -; J: TRBJ2-1; CDR3: CASSSAPLEQFF; DNA: TGTGCCAGCAGCTCCGCCCCCTTAGAGCAGTTCTTC
V: TRBV5-1; length: 13; size: few; D: TRBD1; J: TRBJ1-2; CDR3: CASSEDRVGYYTF; DNA: TGCGCCAGCAGCGAGGACAGGGTCGGATACTACACCTTC
V: TRBV2; length: 15; size: -; D: -; J: TRBJ1-2; CDR3: CASRLDRGTNYGYTF; DNA: TGTGCCAGCAGGTTAGACAGAGGGACTAACTATGGCTACACCTTC
V: TRBV7-3; length: 13; size: -; D: TRBD1; J: TRBJ1-5; CDR3: CASSLTGDQPQHF; DNA: TGTGCCAGCAGCTTGACAGGGGATCAGCCCCAGCATTTT
V: TRBV29-1; length: 14; size: -; D: -; J: TRBJ2-7; CDR3: CSVLRGLSSYEQYF; DNA: TGCAGCGTTTTGCGGGGGCTAAGCTCCTACGAGCAGTACTTC
V: TRBV29-1; length: 13; size: -; D: -; J: TRBJ2-3; CDR3: CSVGSALSSTQYF; DNA: TGCAGCGTTGGGTCGGCCCTCAGTAGTACGCAGTATTTT
V: TRBV25-1; length: 15; size: -; D: -; J: TRBJ1-1; CDR3: CASSEFQGRNTEAFF; DNA: TGTGCCAGCAGTGAATTTCAGGGCCGGAACACTGAAGCTTTCTTT
V: TRBV27; length: 15; size: -; D: TRBD1; J: TRBJ1-2; CDR3: CASSLEQGPNYGYTF; DNA: TGTGCCAGCAGTTTAGAACAGGGGCCTAACTATGGCTACACCTTC
V: TRBV4-2; length: 13; size: -; D: TRBD2; J: TRBJ2-7; CDR3: CASSHPGGNEQYF; DNA: TGTGCCAGCAGCCACCCGGGGGGTAACGAGCAGTACTTC
V: TRBV20-1; length: 11; size: -; D: -; J: TRBJ1-2; CDR3: CSASPPEGYTF; DNA: TGCAGTGCTAGCCCCCCCGAGGGCTACACCTTC
V: TRBV6-6; length: 16; size: -; D: TRBD1; J: TRBJ1-5; CDR3: CASSSRGQGSGQPQHF; DNA: TGTGCCAGCAGTTCCCGGGGACAGGGGTCCGGGCAGCCCCAGCATTTT
V: TRBV9; length: 14; size: -; D: -; J: TRBJ1-1; CDR3: CASSVGSDGTEAFF; DNA: TGTGCCAGCAGCGTGGGCAGCGATGGCACTGAAGCTTTCTTT
V: TRBV6-1; length: 14; size: -; D: TRBD1; J: TRBJ2-7; CDR3: CASRLTGVADEQYF; DNA: TGTGCCAGCAGATTGACAGGGGTGGCGGACGAGCAGTACTTC
V: TRBV5-1; length: 15; size: -; D: -; J: TRBJ2-3; CDR3: CASSSGPGATDTQYF; DNA: TGCGCCAGCAGCTCCGGTCCAGGGGCAACAGATACGCAGTATTTT
V: TRBV21-1; length: 16; size: -; D: -; J: TRBJ1-5; CDR3: CASSKVRTETNQPQHF; DNA: TGTGCCAGCAGCAAAGTTCGGACCGAAACCAATCAGCCCCAGCATTTT
V: TRBV30; length: 15; size: -; D: TRBD1; J: TRBJ1-5; CDR3: CAWSGQGALNQPQHF; DNA: TGTGCCTGGAGTGGCCAGGGGGCGTTAAATCAGCCCCAGCATTTT
V: TRBV28; length: 15; size: -; D: -; J: TRBJ1-1; CDR3: CASSFRGTMNTEAFF; DNA: TGTGCCAGCAGTTTCCGGGGGACCATGAACACTGAAGCTTTCTTT
V: TRBV6-6; length: 14; size: -; D: -; J: TRBJ2-5; CDR3: CASSYSRGEETQYF; DNA: TGTGCCAGCAGTTACTCCAGGGGGGAAGAGACCCAGTACTTC
V: TRBV27; length: 10; size: -; D: -; J: TRBJ2-5; CDR3: CASSQISSDF; DNA: TGTGCCAGCAGTCAAATCTCCTCCGACTTC
V: TRBV19; length: 13; size: -; D: -; J: TRBJ1-1; CDR3: CATSRRGIGEAFF; DNA: TGTGCCACCAGTCGCAGGGGAATAGGTGAAGCTTTCTTT
V: TRBV7-2; length: 12; size: -; D: -; J: TRBJ2-2; CDR3: CASSLGTGELFF; DNA: TGTGCCAGCAGCCTCGGGACCGGGGAGCTGTTTTTT
V: TRBV19; length: 13; size: -; D: -; J: TRBJ2-7; CDR3: CASSMGRSYEQYF; DNA: TGTGCCAGTAGTATGGGGAGATCCTACGAGCAGTACTTC
V: TRBV14; length: 13; size: -; D: TRBD2; J: TRBJ2-3; CDR3: CASCLAGTDTQYF; DNA: TGTGCCAGCTGCCTAGCGGGAACAGATACGCAGTATTTT
V: TRBV5-4; length: 12; size: -; D: -; J: TRBJ2-5; CDR3: CASSPDPGTQYF; DNA: TGTGCCAGCAGCCCGGACCCTGGGACCCAGTACTTC
V: TRBV27; length: 11; size: -; D: -; J: TRBJ1-1; CDR3: CASRGGSHAFF; DNA: TGTGCCAGCAGGGGGGGGTCGCACGCTTTCTTT